This T cell receptor beta chain was profiled in a study of human CD4 T cells and Enterobacteriaceae. After removal of 4 bases from V and 2 bases from J, the junction contained 5 bases not matched to a gene. This CDR3 spans 16 amino acids. Germline assignment: CDR1 SGHTA and CDR2 FQGNSA. Memory CD4+ T cells were sorted as all CD4+ cells except CD45RA+CCR7+CD95- naive cells, over 95% pure. Clones were sequenced by immunoSEQ multiplex PCR, and TCRdb holds only the in-frame ones, with some missing. The sample carries some 29,000 clones, almost 85% recorded once. The TCR was taken from a human donor in good health. Input material: memory CD4+ T cells from blood. The chain couples TRBV7-2 to TRBJ2-1; 10 bases map to TRBD2. In nucleotides, the CDR3 is TGTGCCAGCAGCTACCAAGCGGGAGGGGCCTACAATGAGCAGTTCTTC. This encodes CASSYQAGGAYNEQFF.